This is a list of T cell receptor beta chains from one sample in a study of T cell responses to AZD1222 COVID-19 vaccine. This table comes from immunoSEQ multiplex PCR, and its TCRdb copy is limited to in-frame clones, with some not included. The sample lists 110,000 to 150,000 clones, 80% to 95% occurring once. The source was peripheral blood, collected on day 0 of AZD1222 vaccination. These receptor sequences come from an adult in good health. Each CDR3 is given with its conserved first and last residue. Fields, in order: V gene, clone size, J gene, D gene, CDR3 protein, CDR3 DNA. D genes are given only for firm matches. Some rows mark clone size as missing; the rest say once, few, many or name a class of expanded clone.

TRBV7-2,few,TRBJ1-1,.,CASSLAAVNTEAFF,TGTGCCAGCAGCTTAGCGGCAGTGAACACTGAAGCTTTCTTT
TRBV18,.,TRBJ1-3,.,CASSPLPPPNGNTIYF,TGTGCCAGCTCACCACTACCGCCACCCAATGGAAACACCATATATTTT
TRBV7-8,.,TRBJ1-1,.,CASIQAPRTAPGAAAFF,TGTGCCAGCATCCAAGCTCCTCGGACAGCCCCGGGGGCTGCAGCTTTCTTT
TRBV18,.,TRBJ2-7,.,CASSPPRRAYEQYF,TGTGCCAGCTCCCCACCCCGGAGGGCCTACGAGCAGTACTTC
TRBV6-4,.,TRBJ2-7,TRBD2,CASSPLAGGEQYF,TGTGCCAGCAGCCCACTAGCGGGGGGCGAGCAGTACTTC
TRBV9,.,TRBJ1-2,.,CASSVVPGGGYTF,TGTGCCAGCAGCGTAGTTCCGGGAGGAGGCTACACCTTC
TRBV27,.,TRBJ2-7,TRBD2,CASSFTTSGAYEQYF,TGTGCCAGCAGCTTCACGACTAGCGGGGCCTACGAGCAGTACTTC
TRBV5-5,.,TRBJ2-2,.,CASSPNSNTGELFF,TGTGCCAGCAGCCCAAACAGCAACACCGGGGAGCTGTTTTTT
TRBV13,once,TRBJ2-1,TRBD1,CASSRGPDNEQFF,TGTGCCAGCAGCAGGGGGCCCGACAATGAGCAGTTCTTC
TRBV19,.,TRBJ1-5,TRBD1,CASTTFPGQGMAQPQHF,TGTGCCAGTACCACCTTTCCGGGACAGGGGATGGCTCAGCCCCAGCATTTT
TRBV24-1,.,TRBJ2-1,.,CATSWGAGNEQFF,TGTGCCACCAGTTGGGGGGCAGGCAATGAGCAGTTCTTC
TRBV2,.,TRBJ1-1,.,CARSPGGGVNTEAFF,TGTGCCCGGTCGCCTGGGGGTGGAGTGAACACTGAAGCTTTCTTT
TRBV7-2,.,TRBJ1-2,TRBD1,CASSQTWTGHNYGYTF,TGTGCCAGCAGCCAAACGTGGACAGGGCATAACTATGGCTACACCTTC
TRBV27,once,TRBJ2-7,TRBD2,CASSLASGRRTYEQYF,TGTGCCAGCAGTCTCGCTAGCGGGAGGAGAACCTACGAGCAGTACTTC
TRBV7-8,.,TRBJ1-4,TRBD1,CASSFTGTATNEKLFF,TGTGCCAGCAGCTTCACCGGGACAGCAACTAATGAAAAACTGTTTTTT
TRBV6-6,.,TRBJ1-1,TRBD1,CASSYNPGGSGTEAFF,TGTGCCAGCAGCTACAACCCAGGGGGGAGCGGCACTGAAGCTTTCTTT
TRBV12-3/TRBV12-4,few,TRBJ1-1,.,CASSYGRRSEAFF,TGTGCCAGCAGTTACGGTAGGCGTTCTGAAGCTTTCTTT
TRBV5-1,.,TRBJ2-5,.,CASSFPGQETQYF,TGCGCCAGCAGCTTTCCTGGACAAGAGACCCAGTACTTC
TRBV6-5,.,TRBJ1-2,TRBD1,CASSPSGGDGYTF,TGTGCCAGCAGTCCCTCAGGGGGCGATGGCTACACCTTC
TRBV19,.,TRBJ1-2,TRBD1,CASSTPRGRNYGYTF,TGTGCCAGTAGTACACCCAGGGGGCGGAACTATGGCTACACCTTC
TRBV5-1,.,TRBJ2-1,.,CACKEDSAVGEQFF,TGCGCCTGCAAAGAGGACAGTGCAGTCGGAGAGCAGTTCTTC
TRBV4-2,.,TRBJ2-1,TRBD2,CASSTPGTTYNEQFF,TGTGCCAGCAGCACCCCCGGGACTACTTACAATGAGCAGTTCTTC
TRBV28,.,TRBJ2-3,.,CASTLGPPADTQYF,TGTGCCAGCACCCTAGGGCCCCCAGCAGATACGCAGTATTTT
TRBV27,.,TRBJ2-5,.,CASSLSRPTQETQYF,TGTGCCAGCAGTTTATCTCGGCCCACGCAAGAGACCCAGTACTTC
TRBV14,.,TRBJ2-7,TRBD2,CASSPSRLLAGDLYEQYF,TGTGCCAGCAGCCCCTCTCGGTTACTAGCGGGAGATCTCTACGAGCAGTACTTC
TRBV28,medium-sized,TRBJ2-1,.,CASSREGVGDEQFF,TGTGCCAGCAGCCGAGAGGGAGTGGGAGATGAGCAGTTCTTC